Presented here are 5 T cell receptor beta chains from one specimen sequenced in a study of CD8 T cells in Susac syndrome. Random-hexamer reverse transcription was applied to 0.5 to 1 ug RNA. TCRdb re-analysed the immunoSEQ multiplex PCR reads in MiXCR, keeping a single row per CDR3 protein. The table includes more than 40,000 distinct CDR3 sequences, approximately 94% detected once. The specimen was CD8+ T cells from PBMCs. The receptors originated from a human donor in good health.

The V and J genes are TRBV4-1 and TRBJ2-7; D perhaps matches TRBD1 (5 bases). The CDR3 runs to 13 residues. V was clipped by 2 bases and J by 3 bases, with 8 bases between them. The V gene's germline CDR1 is MGHRA and CDR2 YSYEKL. CDR3 DNA sequence: TGCGCCAGCAGCCAAACAGGTTTCTACGAGCAGTACTTC. Its translation is CASSQTGFYEQYF.

The gene calls are TRBV21-1 and TRBJ1-1; TRBD1 is the table's D call, not checked against the DNA. TRBV21-1 is recorded as a pseudogene. This CDR3 comprises 15 residues. The CDR3 nucleotides read TGTGCCAGCAGCGAGTGGACCGGGCCGGGGACTGAAGCTTTCTTT. Amino acids: CASSEWTGPGTEAFF.

The V call is TRBV29-1, the J call TRBJ1-1, with D maybe TRBD1 (6 bases). This CDR3 comprises 13 residues. V was pared by 2 bases and J by 4 bases, with 11 bases between. Germline assignment: CDR1 SQVTM and CDR2 ANQGSEA. The CDR3 DNA sequence: TGCAGCGTTGAATGGGGGGCCCGCACTGAAGCTTTCTTT. Translation: CSVEWGARTEAFF.

The DNA for the CDR3 is TGCGCCAGCAGCCAGGCGCAATTCGCAACTAATGAAAAACTGTTTTTT. Amino acids: CASSQAQFATNEKLFF. The chain recombines TRBV4-1 with TRBJ1-4; D is undetermined. The germline gives CDR1 MGHRA, CDR2 YSYEKL. V dropped 3 bases and J dropped 0 bases, with 11 bases sitting between them. The CDR3 runs 16 residues.

V usage is TRBV27 and J usage is TRBJ1-1; D perhaps matches TRBD1 (5 bases). Trimming stripped 2 bases from V and 1 base from J, with 14 bases between. CDR1 is MNHEY, CDR2 SMNVEV, per germline (reference sequence). This CDR3 has 16 residues. The CDR3 sequence is CASSLGPRGWNTEAFF. The DNA of the CDR3 is TGTGCCAGCAGTTTAGGGCCAAGGGGCTGGAACACTGAAGCTTTCTTT.